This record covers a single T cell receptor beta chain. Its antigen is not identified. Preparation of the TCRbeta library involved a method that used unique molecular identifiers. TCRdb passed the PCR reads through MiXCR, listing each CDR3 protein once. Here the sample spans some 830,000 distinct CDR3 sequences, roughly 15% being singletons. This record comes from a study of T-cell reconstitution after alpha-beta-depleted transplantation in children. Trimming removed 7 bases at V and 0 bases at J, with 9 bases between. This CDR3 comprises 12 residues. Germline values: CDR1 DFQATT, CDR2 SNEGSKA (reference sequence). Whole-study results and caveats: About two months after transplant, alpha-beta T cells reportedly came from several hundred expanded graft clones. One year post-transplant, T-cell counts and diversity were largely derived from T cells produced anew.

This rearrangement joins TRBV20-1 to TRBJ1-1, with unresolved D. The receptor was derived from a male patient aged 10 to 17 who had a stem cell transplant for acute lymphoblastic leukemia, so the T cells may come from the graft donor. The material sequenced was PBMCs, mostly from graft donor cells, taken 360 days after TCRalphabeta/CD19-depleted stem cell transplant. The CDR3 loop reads CSVGQMNTEAFF. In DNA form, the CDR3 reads TGCAGTGTCGGGCAGATGAACACTGAAGCTTTCTTT.